The rows below give T cell receptor beta chains drawn from one sample of a study of CD8 T cells in ankylosing spondylitis. Via MiXCR, TCRdb re-called the 5' RACE reads, giving one row per CDR3 protein. In the table there are 200,000 to 300,000 distinct CDR3 sequences, over 30% of which are singletons. Input material: blood, either unsorted or a sorted T cell fraction (not recorded which). These receptors all come from a male donor with ankylosing spondylitis or in good health (not recorded which). Each CDR3 is given with its conserved first and last residue. A D gene is named only where the DNA matches it firmly. Clone size appears in some rows only: once, few, many, or a class for an expanded clone.

>.|.|TRBV28|TRBJ2-1
CASNTPAETDNEQFF
TGTGCCAGCAATACCCCTGCGGAGACGGACAATGAGCAGTTCTTC
>.|few|TRBV7-2|TRBJ2-6
CASSSDLGANVLTF
TGTGCCAGCAGCTCGGACCTCGGGGCCAACGTCCTGACTTTC
>.|few|TRBV4-2|TRBJ2-3
CASSQERSGARGPSTDTQYF
TGTGCCAGCAGCCAAGAACGGTCGGGCGCGCGGGGGCCCAGCACAGATACGCAGTATTTT
>TRBD2|.|TRBV6-2/TRBV6-3|TRBJ2-7
CASREGTTPSSYEQYF
TGTGCCAGCAGGGAAGGGACTACCCCGAGCTCCTACGAGCAGTACTTC
>TRBD2|.|TRBV25-1|TRBJ2-7
CASSELGHAGDIYEQYF
TGTGCCAGCAGTGAATTAGGCCATGCGGGGGATATCTACGAGCAGTACTTC
>.|few|TRBV20-1|TRBJ2-1
CSANHPVAHEQFF
TGCAGTGCTAACCACCCAGTAGCCCATGAGCAGTTCTTC
>.|few|TRBV20-1|TRBJ1-3
CSAPYFGPNSFGNTIYF
.
>.|many|TRBV29-1|TRBJ2-5
CSVQRETQYF
TGCAGCGTTCAAAGAGAGACCCAGTACTTC
>TRBD2|.|TRBV7-2|TRBJ2-7
CASSLDGTSFSYEQYF
TGTGCCAGCAGCTTAGACGGGACTAGCTTCTCCTACGAGCAGTACTTC
>.|.|TRBV27|TRBJ1-5
CASSPLTNQPQHF
TGTGCCAGCAGCCCCCTGACAAATCAGCCCCAGCATTTT
>.|.|TRBV29-1|TRBJ1-1
CSVGHLNTEAFF
TGCAGCGTAGGTCATTTGAACACTGAAGCTTTCTTT
>.|few|TRBV12-3/TRBV12-4|TRBJ2-7
CASSLGFYEQYF
TGTGCCAGCAGTTTAGGGTTCTACGAGCAGTACTTC
>.|.|TRBV12-3/TRBV12-4|TRBJ2-5
CASSSGLRQETQYF
TGTGCCAGCAGTTCGGGACTCCGTCAAGAGACCCAGTACTTC
>TRBD1|few|TRBV20-1|TRBJ2-1
CSARVLRGVRTGDNEQFF
TGCAGTGCTAGAGTCCTGAGGGGTGTGCGGACAGGGGACAATGAGCAGTTCTTC
>TRBD2|.|TRBV7-6|TRBJ2-2
CASSLVLAGAGELFF
TGTGCCAGCAGCTTAGTACTAGCGGGGGCCGGGGAGCTGTTTTTT
>TRBD1|few|TRBV9|TRBJ2-1
CASSVAYRGEQFF
TGTGCCAGCAGCGTAGCGTACAGGGGGGAGCAGTTCTTC
>TRBD1|few|TRBV12-3/TRBV12-4|TRBJ1-4
CASSYNRGSNEKLFF
TGTGCCAGCAGTTACAACAGGGGGTCCAATGAAAAACTGTTTTTT
>TRBD1|.|TRBV27|TRBJ1-2
CASSDQDRGLDGYTF
TGTGCCAGCAGTGACCAGGACAGGGGGCTGGATGGCTACACCTTC
>.|.|TRBV20-1|TRBJ2-2
CSARPGTNTGELFF
TGCAGTGCTAGACCAGGGACGAACACCGGGGAGCTGTTTTTT
>.|few|TRBV20-1|TRBJ2-1
CSARPGRSSYNEQFF
TGCAGTGCTAGACCCGGCCGGAGCTCCTACAATGAGCAGTTCTTC
>TRBD2|few|TRBV4-1|TRBJ2-1
CASSLSGLAGYNEQFF
TGCGCCAGCAGCCTATCGGGACTAGCGGGGTACAATGAGCAGTTCTTC
>.|.|TRBV20-1|TRBJ2-1
CSATRFSYNEQFF
TGCAGTGCTACGAGGTTTTCCTACAATGAGCAGTTCTTC
>TRBD1|few|TRBV27|TRBJ1-2
CASSSQGTGVYGYTF
TGTGCCAGCAGTTCCCAGGGCACAGGGGTCTATGGCTACACCTTC
>.|.|TRBV18|TRBJ1-5
CASSLYGDQPQHF
TGTGCCAGCTCACTATACGGAGACCAGCCCCAGCATTTT
>.|.|TRBV21-1|TRBJ2-3
CASSSRRTASGDTQYF
TGTGCCAGCAGCAGCCGTCGTACCGCATCGGGAGATACGCAGTATTTT
>.|few|TRBV29-1|TRBJ2-1
CSVGGGFF
TGCAGCGTGGGAGGAGGTTTCTTC
>.|.|TRBV10-3|TRBJ2-3
CAISGRDPSTDTQYF
TGTGCCATCAGTGGTCGGGACCCTAGCACAGATACGCAGTATTTT
>.|few|TRBV10-3|TRBJ2-1
CAISEPAQGNNEQFF
TGTGCCATCAGTGAGCCGGCGCAGGGTAACAATGAGCAGTTCTTC
>.|few|TRBV15|TRBJ2-7
CATSPRLSYEQYF
TGTGCCACCAGCCCTAGACTCTCCTACGAGCAGTACTTC
>.|few|TRBV13|TRBJ1-2
CASSSNTGTQITNYGYTF
TGTGCCAGCAGCTCAAACACAGGGACCCAGATTACTAACTATGGCTACACCTTC
>.|few|TRBV5-5|TRBJ2-5
CASSLDRLSGETQYF
TGTGCCAGCAGCTTGGATAGACTCTCGGGGGAGACCCAGTACTTC
>.|.|TRBV20-1|TRBJ1-2
CSATPGLFDLNYGYTF
TGCAGTGCTACCCCCGGGCTCTTTGATCTTAACTATGGCTACACCTTC
>TRBD1|once|TRBV12-3/TRBV12-4|TRBJ1-5
CASSTTGVQPQHF
TGTGCCAGCAGTACGACAGGGGTTCAGCCCCAGCATTTT
>TRBD1|few|TRBV6-1|TRBJ1-5
CASRQTGGRNQPQHF
TGTGCCAGCAGACAGACAGGGGGCCGCAATCAGCCCCAGCATTTT
>TRBD2|few|TRBV20-1|TRBJ2-3
CSARDAQRGGRLTDTQYF
TGCAGTGCTAGAGACGCCCAGCGGGGGGGTCGTTTAACAGATACGCAGTATTTT
>.|.|TRBV20-1|TRBJ1-2
CSASQGSDGYTF
TGCAGTGCTTCACAGGGATCAGACGGCTACACCTTC
>.|.|TRBV9|TRBJ2-5
CASSVDTGRETQYF
TGTGCCAGCAGCGTAGACACAGGGAGAGAGACCCAGTACTTC
>.|few|TRBV6-4|TRBJ1-6
CASTAQGRGNESPLHF
TGTGCCAGCACCGCACAGGGTCGGGGGAATGAGTCACCCCTCCACTTT
>.|.|TRBV4-2|TRBJ2-1
CASSQEAFYNEQFF
TGTGCCAGCAGCCAAGAGGCCTTTTACAATGAGCAGTTCTTC
>TRBD2|few|TRBV7-8|TRBJ2-7
CASSRGGGVYEQYF
TGTGCCAGCAGCCGAGGCGGGGGTGTCTACGAGCAGTACTTC
>.|.|TRBV7-2|TRBJ2-7
CASSPIIGWGYEQYF
TGTGCCAGCAGCCCGATCATTGGGTGGGGATACGAGCAGTACTTC
>TRBD1|.|TRBV7-6|TRBJ2-7
CASSRRGQGRYEQYF
TGTGCCAGCAGCCGACGAGGACAGGGGCGCTACGAGCAGTACTTC
>TRBD2|.|TRBV9|TRBJ2-3
CASSSLITSGGYTDTQYF
TGTGCCAGCAGCTCGCTAATAACTAGCGGGGGGTACACAGATACGCAGTATTTT
>TRBD1|.|TRBV27|TRBJ1-2
CASSFRTGGDSNYGYTF
TGTGCCAGCAGTTTCCGGACAGGGGGCGACTCTAACTATGGCTACACCTTC
>.|.|TRBV7-9|TRBJ2-7
CASSSQVTYEQYF
TGTGCCAGCAGCTCCCAGGTGACCTACGAGCAGTACTTC
>.|many|TRBV20-1|TRBJ1-5
CSARETGQFNQPQHF
TGCAGTGCTAGAGAGACCGGACAGTTCAATCAGCCCCAGCATTTT
>.|many|TRBV29-1|TRBJ1-2
CSVQGLYGYTF
TGCAGCGTTCAGGGACTCTATGGCTACACCTTC
>TRBD1|.|TRBV27|TRBJ1-2
CASSGTGYGGYTF
TGTGCCAGCAGTGGGACAGGGTATGGTGGCTACACCTTC
>.|.|TRBV3-1|TRBJ2-5
CASSEAQETQYF
TGTGCCAGCAGCGAAGCTCAGGAGACCCAGTACTTC
>.|.|TRBV7-8|TRBJ2-3
CASSLDQATDTQYF
TGTGCCAGCAGCTTAGATCAAGCTACAGATACGCAGTATTTT
>.|few|TRBV6-1|TRBJ1-1
CASSEVVGTEAFF
TGTGCCAGCAGTGAAGTGGTGGGCACTGAAGCTTTCTTT